This T cell receptor (beta chain) was captured in a study of blood T cells in healthy people across ages (dated by TCRdb to about 2015). About the investigation overall: Template switching captured roughly one uniquely barcoded TCR beta cDNA molecule per two T cells in model experiments. To track age-related changes in TCR beta repertoire diversity, the study relied on deep sequencing normalized with unique cDNA molecular identifiers. The donors were divided into four age groups: young (average roughly 17 years), middle-aged (roughly 40), aged (about 60) and long-lived (approximately 74). To avoid experimental bias, donors of different ages were distributed randomly across sequencing lanes. For two donors (one aged 18 to 30 and one aged 80 or older), the study analyzed two additional independent replicas of 1 million unique cDNA reads from the same blood draw. The full study reports these points: Estimates of total diversity from one million sequenced T cells were regarded as lower bounds and underestimates. Bulk unsorted PBMC profiling prevented conclusive comparison of naive and antigen-experienced compartments. The percentage of naive T cells measured by flow cytometry correlated strongly with observed TCR beta diversity. Because donor CMV infection status was unknown, age-related changes in expanded clonotypes were potentially confounded. Compared with the aged group, the long-lived group had more naive CD4+ T cells, fewer expanded clones and increased TCR diversity, a pattern suggesting age selection. Observed TCR beta diversity per million T cells fell roughly linearly with age, and a significant reduction was already apparent by age approximately 41.

The roughly 39 donors, aged about 6 to 100 years, were systemically healthy Caucasian individuals from Russia. Ten milliliters of peripheral blood were drawn from each donor into EDTA-treated Vacutainer tubes. PBMCs were isolated by Ficoll-Paque density-gradient centrifugation, with at least 6.5 million obtained per sample. Total RNA was extracted from PBMCs with Trizol reagent, with at least 5.5 micrograms obtained per sample. Naive CD45RAhigh/CD27high T cell percentages were measured by flow cytometry on a PBMC aliquot from every donor. Trimming leaves V shorter by 5 bases and J shorter by 5 bases, with the junction holding 3 bases beyond the gene matches. The CDR3 contains 14 residues, cysteine and phenylalanine counted. Only the CDR3 DNA stays, 42 bases, in frame from base 1. CDR1 and CDR2, looked up from the germline V gene, are MNHEY and SVGEGT. The library was produced with 5' RACE. This sample was sequenced with an Illumina HiSeq 2500. A second PCR of 7 to 11 cycles was performed with a sample-barcoded 5' primer and a J-beta primer mix. A unique molecular identifier was introduced onto each TCR beta cDNA molecule by a template-switch 5' adaptor carrying 12 random nucleotides. Each sample yielded at least 3 million CDR3-containing paired-end reads. The Mint cDNA synthesis kit, primed by a TRBC-specific oligonucleotide, was used to synthesize first-strand cDNA from all RNA. Following uracil-DNA glycosylase treatment, all cDNA underwent a first 18-cycle PCR with the universal primers M1SS and BC2_uni_R. The paper's processing steps were these. Each sample was normalized by randomly selecting 1 million high-quality reads, each carrying a distinct molecular identifier. Reads with shared molecular identifiers were discarded instead of being binned into consensus sequences. MiTCR, set to a Q25 quality threshold and the strictest error-elimination algorithm, was used for CDR3 identification, clonotype clustering and error correction. A nonparametric unseen species model with Euler transformation was used to estimate lower-bound total TCR beta diversity. In TCRdb, the public reads were trimmed at Q25 with fastp and aligned with MiXCR, with productive beta chains retained. Rows are unified per CDR3 protein, each entry keeping the most common DNA and genes. It is TCRdb's table, rather than the study itself, that gives the V and J calls and clone size. The sample yields around 870,000 distinct CDR3 sequences; around 26% were counted once. Roughly 17% of the sample is taken by the ten largest.

This clonotype was recorded once. The antigen it recognizes is unknown. Base qualities are not provided; no much larger clone lies one nucleotide away. Weak support is all one read offers. The clonotype was recovered from a woman older than 75 in good health. The chain was built from TRBV6-2 or TRBV6-3 and TRBJ1-5, with 10 junctional bases fitting TRBD1. The material sequenced was blood. The nucleotide sequence reads TGTGCCAGCAGTGCGGGACAGGGGTATCAGCCCCAGCATTTT. This encodes CASSAGQGYQPQHF.